This passage covers 16 T cell receptor beta chains from one sample sequenced in a study of T cells in Graves' hyperthyroidism and ophthalmopathy (dated by TCRdb to about 2019). The receptor library was made with multiplex PCR. Sequencing used an Illumina HiSeq 2000. The TCR beta CDR3 regions were amplified from the RNA transcripts. The TCR CDR3 was subjected to a first round of RT-PCR using the HTBI primer set and the Qiagen OneStep RT-PCR kit. TCRdb itself trimmed the public reads at Q25 with fastp, ran MiXCR and retained productive beta chains. Merged by CDR3 protein, the rows form single entries marked with the most common genes and DNA. For this sample the table gives a few hundred thousand distinct CDR3 sequences, of which 22% were detected only once. Approximately 60% of the sample goes to the ten largest clones. The sequenced material came from blood. These receptors were taken from a man aged 25 to 40 with Graves' ophthalmopathy.

This clonotype has just a few counts. Mismatch with germline at one junction end may stem from a read error. This chain links TRBV28 with TRBJ2-7; D is possibly TRBD1 or TRBD2 (6 bases each). This CDR3 region has 17 residues. The germline gives CDR1 MDHEN, CDR2 SYDVKM. CDR3 sequence (DNA): TGTGTCAGCAGCCCGATAGGGGGAGCGGGCCGCTCCTACGAGCAGTACTTC. Amino acid sequence: CVSSPIGGAGRSYEQYF.

There are many counts of this clonotype. The chain uses TRBV11-2 and TRBJ2-5, with 14 bases aligning to TRBD2. Germline V gene data show CDR1 as SGHAT and CDR2 as FQNNGV. The CDR3 totals 19 residues. The J segment lost 5 bases and the V segment lost 6 bases, leaving 17 bases of the junction unmatched. The CDR3 coding sequence is TGTGCCAGCAGTCGCGCCGGGACTAGCGGGAGAATTGGTGGGGAGACCCAGTACTTC. It is translated as CASSRAGTSGRIGGETQYF.

The J gene is TRBJ2-3, the V gene TRBV5-1; 10 bases align to TRBD2. The J segment lost 9 bases and the V segment lost 1 base, leaving 11 bases of the junction unmatched. The germline CDR1 and CDR2 sequences are SGHRS and YFSETQ. This CDR3 contains 16 residues. The CDR3, as DNA: TGCGCCAGCAGCTTGACTAGCGGGACATCTTTGGGGACGCAGTATTTT. As protein: CASSLTSGTSLGTQYF.

This clonotype was counted at least ten times. The chain uses TRBV6-6 and TRBJ1-1; no definite D call. The V gene's germline CDR1 is MNHNY and CDR2 SVGAGI (reference sequence). The ends were cut back, 0 bases at V and 0 bases at J, with 8 bases in the middle. The CDR3 is made up of 15 amino acids. The CDR3 loop is CASSYSSTLNTEAFF. In DNA form, the CDR3 reads TGTGCCAGCAGTTACTCGAGTACCCTGAACACTGAAGCTTTCTTT.

In this sample, this clonotype turned up once. V usage is TRBV19 and J usage is TRBJ2-3; possible D gene TRBD2, 5 bases. CDR3 length: 14 amino acids. Germline lookup yields CDR1 LNHDA and CDR2 SQIVND (reference sequence). V lost 5 bases and J 2 bases, leaving 11 bases between the germline ends. As DNA, the CDR3 is TGTGCCAGTAGTGGAGCGGTCCTCACAGATACGCAGTATTTT. Amino acids: CASSGAVLTDTQYF.

This CDR3 reads CSAMGGGSEAFF. As DNA, the CDR3 is TGCAGTGCTATGGGGGGGGGAAGTGAAGCTTTCTTT. V gene TRBV20-1 combines with J gene TRBJ1-1; D is perhaps TRBD1 (5 bases). The V end lost 4 bases, the J end lost 7 bases, and 13 bases lay between the germline ends. The CDR3 is 12 residues long. CDR1 DFQATT and CDR2 SNEGSKA come from the germline V gene (reference sequence).

This clonotype was seen many times. The chain combines TRBV5-1 with TRBJ2-4, with 11 nucleotides matching TRBD2. With 0 bases clipped from V and 8 bases from J, the junction kept 13 bases outside the gene matches. The CDR3 runs to 18 residues. Germline V gene data show CDR1 as SGHRS and CDR2 as YFSETQ. CDR3 region: CASSLVGLAGTKGDIQYF. CDR3 bases: TGCGCCAGCAGCTTGGTTGGACTAGCGGGTACGAAGGGAGACATTCAGTACTTC.

The sample holds many counts of this clonotype. The CDR3 DNA sequence: TGTGCCAGCAGTGAAGCGCTTCGAGGGGCAGGGAACAATCAGCCCCAGCATTTT. This sequence encodes CASSEALRGAGNNQPQHF. V gene TRBV6-1 combines with J gene TRBJ1-5; tentatively, D is TRBD1 (5 bases). With 0 bases removed from V and 3 bases from J, the gap between germline ends came to 18 bases. CDR3 length: 18 amino acids. Germline CDR1 is MNHNS and CDR2 is SASEGT.

A word on this clonotype: A much larger clone sits a single nucleotide away, making a read error possible. The chain links TRBV20-1 to TRBJ1-2, with no clear D. V dropped 8 bases and J dropped 0 bases, with 7 bases sitting between them. Germline V gene lookup returns CDR1 DFQATT and CDR2 SNEGSKA (reference sequence). The CDR3 loop spans 11 amino acids. CDR3: CSTEANYGYTF. The CDR3 nucleotides are TGCAGTACAGAGGCTAACTATGGCTACACCTTC.

In this sample, this clonotype turned up many times. The chain employs TRBV30 and TRBJ1-2; possible D gene TRBD1, 6 bases. Germline-derived CDR1 and CDR2 are GTSNPN and SVGIG (reference sequence). This CDR3 contains 13 residues. V lost 7 bases to trimming and J lost 8 bases, with 20 bases between them. CDR3 region: CASTPLRGRGYTF. The DNA for the CDR3 is TGTGCCTCGACGCCGCTCAGGGGACGAGGCTACACCTTC.

The sample holds many counts of this clonotype. V is TRBV28 and J is TRBJ2-1, with 8 bases aligning to TRBD1. Looked up from germline, CDR1 is MDHEN and CDR2 is SYDVKM. V lost 2 bases, J lost 4 bases, and 1 base stayed unmatched. The CDR3 is 14 amino acids. The CDR3 sequence is CASSLRDRYNEQFF. In DNA, the CDR3 is TGTGCCAGCAGTTTAAGGGACAGGTACAATGAGCAGTTCTTC.

This clonotype was seen only a few times. This chain links TRBV27 with TRBJ2-2, with D hard to call. The CDR3 extends over 16 amino acids. V was clipped by 5 bases and J by 0 bases, with 13 bases between them. Germline loops: CDR1 MNHEY, CDR2 SMNVEV (reference sequence). The CDR3 bases are TGTGCCAGCAGTAGGGCCCCCCCGCCGAACACCGGGGAGCTGTTTTTT. It is translated as CASSRAPPPNTGELFF.

For this clonotype: This may come from a read error, since a much larger clone is one base off. This chain connects TRBV20-1 to TRBJ2-1, with D perhaps TRBD2 (6 bases). CDR1 and CDR2 (germline): DFQATT, SNEGSKA (reference sequence). The CDR3 is made up of 20 amino acids. CDR3 DNA: TGCAGTGCTAGACTCCTCGAGGAACGGGAGAGACGATCCTCCTACAATGAGCAGCTCTTC. It encodes CSARLLEERERRSSYNEQLF.

This chain links TRBV6-5 with TRBJ2-7; perhaps TRBD1 as D (6 bases). Trimming stripped 0 bases from V and 3 bases from J, with 12 bases between. Germline V gene lookup returns CDR1 MNHEY and CDR2 SVGAGI. The CDR3 is made up of 15 amino acids. The chain's CDR3 is CASSYSRDINYEQYF. The CDR3 nucleotides read TGTGCCAGCAGTTACTCCAGGGACATCAACTACGAGCAGTACTTC.

This clonotype was recorded many times. The V call is TRBV6-1, the J call TRBJ2-1; perhaps TRBD2 as D (5 bases). The germline CDR1 and CDR2 sequences are MNHNS and SASEGT. The CDR3 sequence is 15 residues long. V lost 6 bases, J lost 8 bases, and 20 bases lay in between. The CDR3 bases are TGTGCCAGCAGGACTCCGGGGATGACACGGGATGAGCAGTTCTTC. Translated, it gives CASRTPGMTRDEQFF.

The chain has TRBV14 and TRBJ2-1; no firm D call. Germline V gene lookup returns CDR1 SGHDN and CDR2 FVKESK. The CDR3 extends over 16 amino acids. Trimming pared 4 bases from V and 0 bases from J, leaving 13 bases between. The CDR3 coding sequence is TGTGCCAGCAGCCGCCGCAGGACCGGCTCCTACAATGAGCAGTTCTTC. Translated: CASSRRRTGSYNEQFF.